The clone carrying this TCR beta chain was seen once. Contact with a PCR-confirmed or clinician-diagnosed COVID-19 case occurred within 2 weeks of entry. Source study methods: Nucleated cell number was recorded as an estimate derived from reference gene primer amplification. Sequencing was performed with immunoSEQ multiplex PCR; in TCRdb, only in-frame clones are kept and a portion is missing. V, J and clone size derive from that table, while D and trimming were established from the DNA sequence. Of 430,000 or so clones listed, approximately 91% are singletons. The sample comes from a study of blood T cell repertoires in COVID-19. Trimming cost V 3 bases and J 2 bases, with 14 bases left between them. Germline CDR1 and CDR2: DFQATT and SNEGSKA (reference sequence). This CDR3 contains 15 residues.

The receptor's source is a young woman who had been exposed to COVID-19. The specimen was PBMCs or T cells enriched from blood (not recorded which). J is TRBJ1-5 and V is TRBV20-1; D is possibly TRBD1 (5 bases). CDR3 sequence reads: CSASGGATGNQPQHF. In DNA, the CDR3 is TGCAGTGCTAGTGGCGGGGCTACGGGCAATCAGCCCCAGCATTTT.